The present T cell receptor (beta chain) was sequenced within a study of blood T cell repertoires in COVID-19. Study as a whole: The study drew acute and convalescent COVID-19 samples from the United States, Italy and Spain.

Study processing details: Amplification of reference gene primers was used by the study to estimate nucleated cell counts. This table comes from immunoSEQ multiplex PCR, and its TCRdb copy is limited to in-frame clones, with some not included. The DNA was the basis for D and trimming; V, J and clone size are from that table. The sample shows some 19,000 clones, about 80% of them seen only once. Losses at the gene ends were 0 bases for V and 5 bases for J; bases not matched to a gene: 5. Per germline, CDR1 MNHNS and CDR2 SASEGT. This CDR3 has 15 amino acids. This clone was observed a single time. This chain links TRBV6-1 with TRBJ2-5; 8 bases align to TRBD1. The clonotype originates from a man older than 75 with acute or convalescent COVID-19. Sequencing was carried out using peripheral blood. CDR3 sequence: CASSEARDRMETQYF. The CDR3 nucleotides are TGTGCCAGCAGTGAAGCCCGGGACAGGATGGAGACCCAGTACTTC.